The entry that follows covers one T cell receptor (beta chain) sequence. Original analysis: Estimates of nucleated cell counts were drawn from the amplification of reference gene primers. TCRdb keeps only in-frame clones here, not all; method: immunoSEQ multiplex PCR. The DNA was the basis for D and trimming; V, J and clone size are from that table. Of some 190,000 clones listed, roughly nine tenths were seen once; the top ten hold over 2%. Per the germline V gene, CDR1 is MNHEY and CDR2 is SMNVEV (reference sequence). Trimming removed 8 bases from V and 10 bases from J, with 12 bases in between. CDR3 length: 12 amino acids. This sample stems from a study of blood T cell repertoires in COVID-19.

This sequence originates from a woman aged 40-49 years with acute COVID-19. Sequenced sample: PBMCs or T cells enriched from blood (not recorded which). The chain uses TRBV27 and TRBJ1-6, with D unresolved. Here the CDR3 DNA reads TGTGCCAGCGGCGGGATCGGATCACCCCTCCACTTT. It yields the protein CASGGIGSPLHF.